This paragraph reports one T cell receptor beta chain. What it binds is not known. TCR beta cDNA libraries had unique molecular identifiers. TCRdb re-derived calls from the PCR reads in MiXCR, one entry per CDR3 protein. Counted here are some 800,000 distinct CDR3 sequences, around 46% occurring once; the ten biggest clones make up 4.9%. The sample is drawn from a study of post-analysis software for immune sequencing data. Study-level results: The study found TRBV5-6, TRBV5-1 and TRBV20-1 among a handful of TRBV segments more frequent in patients than controls.

CDR3 length: 16 amino acids. Losses at the gene ends were 0 bases for V and 0 bases for J; bases not matched to a gene: 6. Germline CDR1 is DFQATT and CDR2 is SNEGSKA (reference sequence). The specimen was blood. The origin of this receptor is a girl under 18 with multiple sclerosis. This chain links TRBV20-1 with TRBJ2-7; 9 nucleotides agree with TRBD2. CDR3: CSAREMQREDSYEQYF. The CDR3, as DNA: TGCAGTGCTAGAGAAATGCAGCGGGAGGACTCCTACGAGCAGTACTTC.